The 13 T cell receptor beta chains below all came from one sample that was sequenced in a study of CD4+ T cells in melanoma. Method: immunoSEQ multiplex PCR; TCRdb's copy keeps in-frame clones and lacks some. Of roughly 16,000 clones listed, around 76% are singletons. What was sequenced was cells from a culture (not recorded whether cultured in vitro). These receptors were taken from a human donor with melanoma.

This rearrangement joins TRBV4-1 to TRBJ2-7; the match to TRBD2 covers 7 bases. Germline assignment: CDR1 MGHRA and CDR2 YSYEKL. The junction had 11 bases not matched to a gene; V was cut back by 4 bases and J by 2 bases. The CDR3 is 16 amino acids. In DNA form, the CDR3 reads TGCGCCAGCAGCCCCATCCTGGGGGGGTTTACCTACGAGCAGTACTTC. Protein sequence: CASSPILGGFTYEQYF.

As DNA, the CDR3 is TGTGCCAGCAGCCCTACCATTAGATACGAGCAGTACTTC. It yields the protein CASSPTIRYEQYF. V usage is TRBV7-8 and J usage is TRBJ2-7; no reliable D call. The V and J ends lost 5 bases and 4 bases respectively, with 12 bases between them. The length of the CDR3 is 13 residues. Germline CDR1 is SGHVS and CDR2 is FQNEAQ. The full variable domain, with the rest looked up from reference TRBV7-8 and TRBJ2-7, is GAGVSQSPRYKVAKRGQDVALRCDPISGHVSLFWYQQALGQGPEFLTYFQNEAQLDKSGLPSDRFFAERPEGSVSTLKIQRTQQEDSAVYLCASSPTIRYEQYFGPGTRLTVT.

In this sample, this clone turned up a few times. V gene TRBV5-6 combines with J gene TRBJ2-4, with a weak D call TRBD2 (5 bases). The germline V gene has CDR1 SGHDT and CDR2 YYEEEE. The CDR3 totals 15 residues. Trimming cost V 4 bases and J 1 base, with 12 bases left between them. The CDR3 spells CASSPEPGAKNIQYF. DNA of the CDR3: TGTGCCAGCAGCCCGGAACCGGGGGCCAAAAACATTCAGTACTTC.

This rearrangement joins TRBV6-5 to TRBJ1-4; D gene ambiguous. The CDR3 is 12 residues long. Germline loops: CDR1 MNHEY, CDR2 SVGAGI. With 6 bases removed from V and 6 bases from J, the gap between germline ends came to 8 bases. This chain's CDR3 is CASRTRDEKLFF. CDR3 in DNA: TGTGCCAGCAGGACGAGGGATGAAAAACTGTTTTTT.

The rearrangement uses TRBV10-3 and TRBJ1-6; weak D call: TRBD1 (6 bases). Trimming removed 6 bases from V and 5 bases from J, with 14 bases in between. The CDR3 spans 15 residues. Germline values: CDR1 ENHRY, CDR2 SYGVKD. The CDR3 sequence is CAIRLAGADNSPLHF. The CDR3 DNA is TGTGCCATCAGGCTTGCAGGGGCCGATAATTCACCCCTCCACTTT.

This clone was counted between two and nine times. The J gene is TRBJ2-1, the V gene TRBV7-3, with D maybe TRBD2 (7 bases). This CDR3 is 15 amino acids long. Trimming cost V 3 bases and J 6 bases, with 15 bases left between them. CDR1 is SGHTA and CDR2 is FQGTGA in the germline V gene. CDR3 loop: CASSFGKGGRNEQFF. CDR3 DNA: TGTGCCAGCAGCTTCGGGAAGGGGGGGCGCAATGAGCAGTTCTTC.

This clone was recorded only once. The chain uses TRBV2 and TRBJ1-2; D may be TRBD1 (5 bases). The ends were cut back, 6 bases at V and 4 bases at J, with 12 bases in the middle. The CDR3 runs to 13 residues. From germline, CDR1 is SNHLY and CDR2 FYNNEI. CDR3 DNA: TGTGCCAGCAGAGCCGACAGTTTCTATGGCTACACCTTC. This encodes CASRADSFYGYTF.

The V and J genes are TRBV7-2 and TRBJ1-2; D is ambiguous. The V gene lost 1 base and the J gene lost 4 bases, with 10 bases spanning the gap. From germline, CDR1 is SGHTA and CDR2 FQGNSA. The CDR3 contains 14 residues. The CDR3: CASSLVAAPYGYTF. CDR3 nucleotide sequence: TGTGCCAGCAGCTTAGTAGCGGCGCCCTATGGCTACACCTTC.

This chain uses TRBV18 with TRBJ1-2; D possibly corresponds to TRBD1 (5 bases). V lost 1 base, J lost 3 bases, and 9 bases lay in between. This CDR3 region has 14 residues. Germline V lookup: CDR1 KGHSH, CDR2 LQKENI. The CDR3 DNA reads TGTGCCAGCTCACCACGACTGGGGGACTATGGCTACACCTTC. Protein sequence: CASSPRLGDYGYTF.

This clone occurred a few times. J is TRBJ1-1 and V is TRBV6-5, with D unclear. The germline V gene encodes CDR1 MNHEY and CDR2 SVGAGI. Trimming took off 2 bases at V and 2 bases at J, with 6 bases between the two ends. The CDR3 runs 13 residues. The CDR3 spells CASSYVSNTEAFF. Here the CDR3 DNA reads TGTGCCAGCAGTTACGTTTCAAACACTGAAGCTTTCTTT.

This chain connects TRBV7-9 to TRBJ1-2, with a possible D match to TRBD1 (5 bases). Germline CDR1 is SEHNR and CDR2 is FQNEAQ (reference sequence). V shed 5 bases and J shed 3 bases, with 22 bases lying between them. The CDR3 sequence is 17 residues long. CDR3 DNA sequence: TGTGCCAGCAGCCGACGGAGTTGGCAGGGCTCTGACTATGGCTACACCTTC. Residues: CASSRRSWQGSDYGYTF.

The chain has TRBV6-5 and TRBJ1-2, with D maybe TRBD1 (5 bases). Germline V gives CDR1 MNHEY, CDR2 SVGAGI. The V and J ends lost 5 bases and 4 bases respectively, with 14 bases between them. The CDR3 has 14 residues. The CDR3 here is CASSPGQLIYGYTF. The CDR3 bases are TGTGCCAGCAGTCCGGGGCAGTTGATCTATGGCTACACCTTC.

The CDR3, as DNA: TGTGCCAGCAGCGTTGGTACAGGGGTAGGCTACACCTTC. Translating it yields CASSVGTGVGYTF. The V call is TRBV9, the J call TRBJ1-2; 7 bases fit TRBD1. CDR3 length equals 13 residues. Losses at the gene ends were 2 bases for V and 8 bases for J; bases not matched to a gene: 6. CDR1 is SGDLS and CDR2 is YYNGEE in the germline V gene.